This T cell receptor beta chain was documented in a study of blood T cell repertoires in COVID-19. Sequencing used immunoSEQ multiplex PCR; TCRdb keeps in-frame clones, though not all of them. The sample lists roughly 250,000 clones; nearly 85% were seen once. Trimming removed 5 bases from V and 9 bases from J, with 20 bases in between. Germline-derived CDR1 and CDR2 are SEHNR and FQNEAQ (reference sequence). The CDR3 is made up of 14 amino acids. The rearrangement joins TRBV7-9 to TRBJ2-7; D perhaps matches TRBD1 (6 bases). The specimen sequenced was peripheral blood. The receptor was derived from a human donor in a cohort sampled during active COVID-19. In nucleotides, the CDR3 is TGTGCCAGCAGCCTAAACCCACAGGGTCCCCGGCAGTACTTC. It translates to CASSLNPQGPRQYF.